The 16 T cell receptor beta chains below come from one sample, sequenced in a study of T cells expressing NK-cell markers. TCRdb reprocessed the 5' RACE reads, keeping one entry per CDR3 protein, no DNA. Recorded for this sample: 450,000 to 600,000 distinct CDR3 sequences. Sequenced material: blood T cells: a sorted CD56 or NKG2C T cell subset, CD4+ or CD8+ T cells, or bulk PBMC T cells (not recorded which). The receptor set was obtained from a man younger than 35 in good health.

The chain carries TRBV12-3 or TRBV12-4 and TRBJ2-5; TCRdb selects TRBD2, and the lack of DNA leaves this call unchecked. This CDR3 spans 15 amino acids. CDR3 region: CASTPGGSRLETQYF.

The chain combines TRBV20-1 with TRBJ2-6; lacking DNA, the TRBD2 call made by TCRdb goes unchecked. The CDR3 covers 15 residues. Per germline, CDR1 DFQATT and CDR2 SNEGSKA (reference sequence). The CDR3: CSASGSLTGANVLTF.

The J gene is TRBJ2-1, the V gene TRBV5-5; TCRdb lists TRBD1, though no DNA is available to test this call. Germline V gene data show CDR1 as SGHKS and CDR2 as YYEKEE (reference sequence). The CDR3 length is 14 residues. The CDR3 region is CASSVQQGGNEQFF.

The CDR3 sequence: CASTQGQGTNYGYTF. The chain recombines TRBV9 with TRBJ1-2; TCRdb picks TRBD1, but there is no DNA to check that call. The germline CDR1 and CDR2 sequences are SGDLS and YYNGEE. The CDR3 covers 15 residues. The full variable domain, completed using reference TRBV9 and TRBJ1-2, is DSGVTQTPKHLITATGQRVTLRCSPRSGDLSVYWYQQSLDQGLQFLIQYYNGEERAKGNILERFSAQQFPDLHSELNLSSLELGDSALYFCASTQGQGTNYGYTFGSGTRLTVV.

The chain combines TRBV12-3 or TRBV12-4 with TRBJ2-3; TCRdb's assignment of TRBD2 cannot be checked, as there is no DNA. CDR3 length: 15 residues. CDR3 protein: CASSLTGSSTDTQYF.

CDR3 sequence: CASNRATETQYF. The J gene is TRBJ2-5, the V gene TRBV7-9; TCRdb returns TRBD1, unconfirmable since there is no DNA. CDR3 length equals 12 residues. Germline values: CDR1 SEHNR, CDR2 FQNEAQ (reference sequence).

The chain joins TRBV12-3 or TRBV12-4 to TRBJ1-1; TCRdb indicates TRBD1, and absent DNA this call remains unverified. The CDR3 is 14 amino acids. Here the CDR3 reads CASNLRQGGSEAFF.

The chain carries TRBV5-1 and TRBJ2-7; the D gene TCRdb calls, TRBD2, cannot be checked with no DNA. Per germline, CDR1 SGHRS and CDR2 YFSETQ. CDR3 length: 14 amino acids. CDR3 residues: CASTLPDTSYEQYF.

The gene calls are TRBV24-1 and TRBJ2-1. CDR1 is KGHDR and CDR2 is SFDVKD in the germline V gene. The CDR3 is made up of 12 amino acids. This CDR3 is CATISSSSEQFF.

The V call is TRBV5-1, the J call TRBJ2-1; TCRdb reports TRBD2, a call that lacks DNA to check it against. CDR1 is SGHRS, CDR2 YFSETQ, per germline. CDR3 size: 17 residues. The CDR3 loop reads CASSLVVRLAGTNEQFF.

The chain recombines TRBV12-3 or TRBV12-4 with TRBJ2-3; as DNA is missing, the TRBD2 call by TCRdb cannot be tested. This CDR3 region has 21 residues. CDR3 protein: CASSLWRGLAGPKSGTDTQYF.

The rearrangement uses TRBV20-1 and TRBJ2-5; the D gene TCRdb calls, TRBD2, cannot be checked with no DNA. The CDR3 is 14 residues long. In germline, CDR1 is DFQATT, CDR2 SNEGSKA (reference sequence). CDR3 sequence: CSASPLAGQETQYF.

The V and J genes are TRBV24-1 and TRBJ2-2. The length of the CDR3 is 14 residues. CDR1 is KGHDR, CDR2 SFDVKD, per germline. The chain's CDR3 is CATSGEFNTGELFF.

J is TRBJ2-1 and V is TRBV12-3 or TRBV12-4; the TCRdb call, TRBD1, lacks DNA for checking. This CDR3 is 17 amino acids long. The CDR3 region is CASSPGIWRGSYNEQFF.

This rearrangement joins TRBV10-1 to TRBJ2-3. Germline CDR1 is WNHNN and CDR2 is SYGVQD (reference sequence). This CDR3 comprises 13 residues. The CDR3 region is CASSEQYPDTQYF.

The chain recombines TRBV20-1 with TRBJ2-5. Germline assignment: CDR1 DFQATT and CDR2 SNEGSKA (reference sequence). The CDR3 length is 14 residues. CDR3: CSARDLRRQETQYF.